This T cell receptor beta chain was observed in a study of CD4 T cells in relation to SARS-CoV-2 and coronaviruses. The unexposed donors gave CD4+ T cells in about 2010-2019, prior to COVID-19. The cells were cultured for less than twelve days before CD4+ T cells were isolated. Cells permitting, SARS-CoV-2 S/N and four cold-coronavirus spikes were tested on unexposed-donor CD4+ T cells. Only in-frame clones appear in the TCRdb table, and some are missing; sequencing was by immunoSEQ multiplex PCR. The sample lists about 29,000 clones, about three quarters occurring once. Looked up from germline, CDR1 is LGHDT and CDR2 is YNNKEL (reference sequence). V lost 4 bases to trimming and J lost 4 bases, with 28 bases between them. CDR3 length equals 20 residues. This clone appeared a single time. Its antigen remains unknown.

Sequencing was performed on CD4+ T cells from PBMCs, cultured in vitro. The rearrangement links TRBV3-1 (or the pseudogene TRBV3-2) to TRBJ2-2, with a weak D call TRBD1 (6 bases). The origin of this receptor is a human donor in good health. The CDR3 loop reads CASSPYTEFWGPRGTGELFF. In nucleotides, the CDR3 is TGTGCCAGCAGCCCATACACGGAATTTTGGGGTCCCAGGGGCACCGGGGAGCTGTTTTTT.